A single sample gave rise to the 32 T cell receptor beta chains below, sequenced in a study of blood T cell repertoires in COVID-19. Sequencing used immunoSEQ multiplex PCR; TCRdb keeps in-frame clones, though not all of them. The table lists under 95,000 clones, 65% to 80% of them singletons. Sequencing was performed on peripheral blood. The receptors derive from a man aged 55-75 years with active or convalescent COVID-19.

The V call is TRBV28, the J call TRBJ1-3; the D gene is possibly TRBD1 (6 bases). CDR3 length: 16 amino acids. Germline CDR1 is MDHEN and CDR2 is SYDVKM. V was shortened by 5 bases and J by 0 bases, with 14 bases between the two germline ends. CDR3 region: CASSPYRVDSGNTIYF. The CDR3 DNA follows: TGTGCCAGCAGTCCCTACAGGGTGGACTCTGGAAACACCATATATTTT.

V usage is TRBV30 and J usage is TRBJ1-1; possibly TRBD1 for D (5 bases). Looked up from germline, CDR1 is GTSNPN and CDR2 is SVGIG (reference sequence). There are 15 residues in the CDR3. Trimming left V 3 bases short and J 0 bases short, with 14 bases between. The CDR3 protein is CAWRILAGLNTEAFF. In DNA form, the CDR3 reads TGTGCCTGGAGAATCCTGGCAGGGTTGAACACTGAAGCTTTCTTT.

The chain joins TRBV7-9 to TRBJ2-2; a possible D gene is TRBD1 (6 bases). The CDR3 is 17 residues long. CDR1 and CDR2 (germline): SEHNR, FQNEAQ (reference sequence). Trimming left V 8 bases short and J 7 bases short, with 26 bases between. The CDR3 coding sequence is TGTGCCAGCGGTCGGGACACCTATCCGCCAAGTTTCGGGGAGCTGTTTTTT. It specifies CASGRDTYPPSFGELFF.

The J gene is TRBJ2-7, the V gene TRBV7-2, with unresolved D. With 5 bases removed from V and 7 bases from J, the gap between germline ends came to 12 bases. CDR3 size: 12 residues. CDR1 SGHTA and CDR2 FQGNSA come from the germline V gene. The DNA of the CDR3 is TGTGCCAGCAGCCCGACAAATGGAGAGCAGTACTTC. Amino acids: CASSPTNGEQYF.

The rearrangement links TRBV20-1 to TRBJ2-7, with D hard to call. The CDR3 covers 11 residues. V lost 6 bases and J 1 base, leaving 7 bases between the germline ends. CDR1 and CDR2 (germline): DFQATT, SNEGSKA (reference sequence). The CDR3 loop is CSARSSYEQYF. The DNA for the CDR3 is TGCAGTGCGCGGAGTTCCTACGAGCAGTACTTC.

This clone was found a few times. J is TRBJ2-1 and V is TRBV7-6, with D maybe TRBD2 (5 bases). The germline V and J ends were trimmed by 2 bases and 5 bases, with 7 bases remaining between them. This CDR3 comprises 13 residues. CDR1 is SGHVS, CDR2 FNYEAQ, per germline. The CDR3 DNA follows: TGTGCCAGCAGCTTATGGACTGACAATGAGCAGTTCTTC. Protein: CASSLWTDNEQFF.

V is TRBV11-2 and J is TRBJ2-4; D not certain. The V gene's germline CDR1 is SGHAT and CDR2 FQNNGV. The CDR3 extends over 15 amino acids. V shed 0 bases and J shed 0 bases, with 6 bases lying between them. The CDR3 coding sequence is TGTGCCAGCAGCTTAGACGAACTAGCCAAAAACATTCAGTACTTC. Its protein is CASSLDELAKNIQYF.

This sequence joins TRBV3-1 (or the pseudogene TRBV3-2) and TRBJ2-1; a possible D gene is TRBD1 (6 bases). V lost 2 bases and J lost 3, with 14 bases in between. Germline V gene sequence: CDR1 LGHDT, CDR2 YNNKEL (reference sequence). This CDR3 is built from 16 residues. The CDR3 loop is CASSQSGGRSYNEQFF. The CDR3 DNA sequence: TGTGCCAGCAGCCAATCTGGGGGCAGAAGCTACAATGAGCAGTTCTTC.

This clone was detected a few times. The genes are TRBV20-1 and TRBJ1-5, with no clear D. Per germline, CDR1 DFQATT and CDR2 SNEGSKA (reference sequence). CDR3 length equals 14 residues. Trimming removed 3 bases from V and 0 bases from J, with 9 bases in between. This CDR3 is CSASSTNSNQPQHF. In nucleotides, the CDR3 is TGCAGTGCTAGTTCCACTAATAGCAATCAGCCCCAGCATTTT.

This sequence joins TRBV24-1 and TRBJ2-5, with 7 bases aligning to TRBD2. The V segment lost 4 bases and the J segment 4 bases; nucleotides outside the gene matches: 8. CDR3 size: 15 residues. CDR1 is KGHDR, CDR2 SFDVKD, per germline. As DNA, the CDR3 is TGTGCCACCAGTGACAACGGGGAGGGTACAGAGACCCAGTACTTC. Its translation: CATSDNGEGTETQYF.

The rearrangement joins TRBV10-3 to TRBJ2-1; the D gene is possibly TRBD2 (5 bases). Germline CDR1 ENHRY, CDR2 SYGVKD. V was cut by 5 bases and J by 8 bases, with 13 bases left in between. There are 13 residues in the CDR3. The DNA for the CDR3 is TGTGCCATCAGTCCGTCACTAGGGTATGAGCAGTTCTTC. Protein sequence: CAISPSLGYEQFF.

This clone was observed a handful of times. CDR3 nucleotide sequence: TGTGCCAGCAGCGTTACCCTCCGGGACAAGAAGTACTTC. Translating gives CASSVTLRDKKYF. The chain couples TRBV9 to TRBJ2-5, with D perhaps matching TRBD1 (6 bases). V lost 2 bases, J lost 12 bases, and 17 bases lay in between. The CDR3 sequence is 13 residues long. Looked up from germline, CDR1 is SGDLS and CDR2 is YYNGEE.

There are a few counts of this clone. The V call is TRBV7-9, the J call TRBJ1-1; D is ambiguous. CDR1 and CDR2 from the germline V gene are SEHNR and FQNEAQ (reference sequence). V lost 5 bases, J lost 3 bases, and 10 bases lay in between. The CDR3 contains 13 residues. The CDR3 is CASSTGEYTEAFF. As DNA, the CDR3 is TGTGCCAGCAGCACTGGGGAGTACACTGAAGCTTTCTTT.

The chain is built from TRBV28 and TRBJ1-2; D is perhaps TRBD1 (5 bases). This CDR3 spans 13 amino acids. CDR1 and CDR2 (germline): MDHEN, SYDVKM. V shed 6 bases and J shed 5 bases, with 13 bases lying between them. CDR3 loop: CASSLGTLYGYTF. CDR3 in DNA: TGTGCCAGCAGCCTCGGGACTTTATATGGCTACACCTTC.

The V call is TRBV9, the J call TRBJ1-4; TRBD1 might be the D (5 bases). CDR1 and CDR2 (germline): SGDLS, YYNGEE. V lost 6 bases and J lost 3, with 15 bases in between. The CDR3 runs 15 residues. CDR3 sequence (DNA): TGTGCCAGCACCTTACGCGGGGGGGCTAATGAAAAACTGTTTTTT. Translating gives CASTLRGGANEKLFF. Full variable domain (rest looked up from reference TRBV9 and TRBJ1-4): DSGVTQTPKHLITATGQRVTLRCSPRSGDLSVYWYQQSLDQGLQFLIQYYNGEERAKGNILERFSAQQFPDLHSELNLSSLELGDSALYFCASTLRGGANEKLFFGSGTQLSVL.

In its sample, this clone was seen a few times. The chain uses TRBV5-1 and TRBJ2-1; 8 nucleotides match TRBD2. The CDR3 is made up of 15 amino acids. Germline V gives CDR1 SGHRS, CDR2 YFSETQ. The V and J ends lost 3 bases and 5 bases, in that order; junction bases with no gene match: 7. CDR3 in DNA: TGCGCCAGCAGCTCGACTAGCGCCCCCGACAATGAGCAGTTCTTC. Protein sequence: CASSSTSAPDNEQFF.

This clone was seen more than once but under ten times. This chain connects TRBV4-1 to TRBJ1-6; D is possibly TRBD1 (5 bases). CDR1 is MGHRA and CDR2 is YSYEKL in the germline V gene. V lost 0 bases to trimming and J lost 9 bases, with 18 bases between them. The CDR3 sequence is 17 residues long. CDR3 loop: CASSQDIVGQGGSPLHF. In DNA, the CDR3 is TGCGCCAGCAGCCAAGATATTGTAGGGCAGGGAGGTTCACCCCTCCACTTT.

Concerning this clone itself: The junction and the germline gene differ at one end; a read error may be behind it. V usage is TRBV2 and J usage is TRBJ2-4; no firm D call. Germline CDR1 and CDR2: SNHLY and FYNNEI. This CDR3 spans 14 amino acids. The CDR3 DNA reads TGTGCCAGCAGCGAAGGCAGATTCAAAAACATTCAGTACTTC. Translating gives CASSEGRFKNIQYF.

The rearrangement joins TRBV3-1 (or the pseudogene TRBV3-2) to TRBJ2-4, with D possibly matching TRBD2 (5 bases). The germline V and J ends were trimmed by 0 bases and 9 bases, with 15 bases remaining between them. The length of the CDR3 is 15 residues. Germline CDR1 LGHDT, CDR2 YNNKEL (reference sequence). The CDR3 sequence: CASSQDLAGVSIQYF. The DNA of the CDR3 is TGTGCCAGCAGCCAAGATCTAGCCGGCGTGAGCATTCAGTACTTC.

The CDR3, as DNA: TGCGCCAGCAGCTTGGTTAGCGGGGTTGAGACCCAGTACTTC. It codes for CASSLVSGVETQYF. V gene TRBV5-1 combines with J gene TRBJ2-5, with TRBD2 identical over 8 bases. Germline trimming cut 0 bases from V and 5 bases from J; bases unmatched to any gene: 3. The CDR3 has 14 amino acids. Germline CDR1 SGHRS, CDR2 YFSETQ.

The CDR3 protein is CASSLGQKTPDTQYF. Here the CDR3 DNA reads TGCGCCAGCAGCTTGGGACAGAAGACACCAGATACGCAGTATTTT. V usage is TRBV5-1 and J usage is TRBJ2-3, with D perhaps matching TRBD1 (5 bases). The CDR3 consists of 15 residues. Germline assignment: CDR1 SGHRS and CDR2 YFSETQ. Trimming took 0 bases from V and 4 from J, leaving 12 bases between them.

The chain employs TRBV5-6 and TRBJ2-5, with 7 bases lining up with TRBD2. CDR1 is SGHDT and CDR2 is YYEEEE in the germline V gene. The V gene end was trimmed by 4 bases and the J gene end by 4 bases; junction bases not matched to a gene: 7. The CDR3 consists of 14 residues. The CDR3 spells CASSTGTIRETQYF. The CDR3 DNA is TGTGCCAGCAGCACCGGGACTATAAGAGAGACCCAGTACTTC.

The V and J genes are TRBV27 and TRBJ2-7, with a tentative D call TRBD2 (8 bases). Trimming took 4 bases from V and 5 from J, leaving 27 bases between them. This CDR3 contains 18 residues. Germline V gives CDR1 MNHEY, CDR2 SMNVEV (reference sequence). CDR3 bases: TGTGCCAGCAGTTCTGCATACGCCGGGAGGGGGCGTTTTGACGAGCAGTACTTC. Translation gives CASSSAYAGRGRFDEQYF.

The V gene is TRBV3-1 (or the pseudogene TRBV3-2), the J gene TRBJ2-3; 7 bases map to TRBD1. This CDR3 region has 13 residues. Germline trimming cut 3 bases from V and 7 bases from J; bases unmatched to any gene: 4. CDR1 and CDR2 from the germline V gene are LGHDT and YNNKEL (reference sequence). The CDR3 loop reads CASSHGTVNTQYF. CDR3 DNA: TGTGCCAGCAGCCACGGGACAGTCAATACGCAGTATTTT.

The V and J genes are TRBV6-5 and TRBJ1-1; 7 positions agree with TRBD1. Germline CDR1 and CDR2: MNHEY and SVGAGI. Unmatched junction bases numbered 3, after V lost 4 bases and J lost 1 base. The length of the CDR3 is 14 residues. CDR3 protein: CASSSGTANTEAFF. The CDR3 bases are TGTGCCAGCAGTTCCGGGACAGCGAACACTGAAGCTTTCTTT.

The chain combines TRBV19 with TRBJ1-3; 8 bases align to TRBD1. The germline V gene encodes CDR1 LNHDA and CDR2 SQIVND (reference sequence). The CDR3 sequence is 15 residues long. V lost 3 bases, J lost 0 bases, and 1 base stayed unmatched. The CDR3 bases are TGTGCCAGTAGTATCAGGGGGCCCTCTGGAAACACCATATATTTT. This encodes CASSIRGPSGNTIYF.

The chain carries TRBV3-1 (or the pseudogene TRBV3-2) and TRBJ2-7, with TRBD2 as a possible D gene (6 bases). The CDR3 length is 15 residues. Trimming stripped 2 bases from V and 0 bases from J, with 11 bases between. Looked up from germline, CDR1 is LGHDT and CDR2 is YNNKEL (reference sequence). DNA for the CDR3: TGTGCCAGCAGCCAACCGGGGGTGGACTCCTACGAGCAGTACTTC. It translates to CASSQPGVDSYEQYF.

The CDR3 coding sequence is TGTGCCAGCTCACCACCCCGGTCTTGGACAGAAAAGGAGTTAATTTATGGCTACACCTTC. As protein: CASSPPRSWTEKELIYGYTF. The chain combines TRBV18 with TRBJ1-2, with a tentative D call TRBD1 (6 bases). Germline assignment: CDR1 KGHSH and CDR2 LQKENI. Trimming removed 0 bases at V and 5 bases at J, with 28 bases between. The CDR3 runs 20 residues.

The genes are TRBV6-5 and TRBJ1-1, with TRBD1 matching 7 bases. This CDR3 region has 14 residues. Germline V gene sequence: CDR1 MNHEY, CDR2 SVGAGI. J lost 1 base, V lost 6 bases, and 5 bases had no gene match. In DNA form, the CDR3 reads TGTGCCAGCAGGAAGGGGGCGGCGAACACTGAAGCTTTCTTT. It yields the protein CASRKGAANTEAFF.

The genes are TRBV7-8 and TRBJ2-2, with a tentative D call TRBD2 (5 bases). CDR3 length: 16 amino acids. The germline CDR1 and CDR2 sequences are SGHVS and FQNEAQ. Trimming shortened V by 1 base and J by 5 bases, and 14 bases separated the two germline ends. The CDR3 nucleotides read TGTGCCAGCAGCTTAGGAATAGGGAGTTTAACCGGGGAGCTGTTTTTT. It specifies CASSLGIGSLTGELFF.

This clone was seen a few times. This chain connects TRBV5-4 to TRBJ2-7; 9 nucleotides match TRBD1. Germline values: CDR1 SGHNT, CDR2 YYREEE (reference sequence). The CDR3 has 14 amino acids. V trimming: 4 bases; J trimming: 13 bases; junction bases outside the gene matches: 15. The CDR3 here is CASSPGQGGPPSYF. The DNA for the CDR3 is TGTGCCAGCAGCCCGGGACAGGGAGGTCCCCCAAGCTACTTC.

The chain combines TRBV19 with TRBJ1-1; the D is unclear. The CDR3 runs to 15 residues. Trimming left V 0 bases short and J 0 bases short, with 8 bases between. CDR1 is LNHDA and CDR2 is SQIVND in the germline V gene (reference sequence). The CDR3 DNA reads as TGTGCCAGTAGTATAGACATTACACTGAACACTGAAGCTTTCTTT. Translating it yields CASSIDITLNTEAFF.